This T cell receptor beta chain is from a study of blood T cell repertoires in COVID-19. About the research overall: From T cells, B-cell-depleted T cells, or PBMCs came the material, which was cDNA or gDNA.

Original methodology: Amplifying reference gene primers gave estimates of nucleated cell counts. Generated by immunoSEQ multiplex PCR, the TCRdb table keeps only in-frame clones and is missing some. That table gives V, J and clone size, and the DNA gave D and trimming. The sample includes 320,000 or so clones, over 80% of them seen just once. Participants were aged about 18 to 89 years from about two dozen US areas. Self-reported history from a screening survey and questionnaire set each donor's cohort. This CDR3 is built from 16 residues. Germline V gives CDR1 SGHRS, CDR2 YFSETQ. Trimming pared 4 bases from V and 10 bases from J, leaving 23 bases between.

Sequencing was performed on PBMCs or T cells enriched from blood (not recorded which). This receptor was identified in a man in his thirties or forties who had recovered from COVID-19. J is TRBJ1-4 and V is TRBV5-1; possible D gene TRBD1, 6 bases. The CDR3 bases are TGCGCCAGCAGCGGATGGAGAGCTGGGGGCGACGGAAAACTGTTTTTT. This codes for CASSGWRAGGDGKLFF.